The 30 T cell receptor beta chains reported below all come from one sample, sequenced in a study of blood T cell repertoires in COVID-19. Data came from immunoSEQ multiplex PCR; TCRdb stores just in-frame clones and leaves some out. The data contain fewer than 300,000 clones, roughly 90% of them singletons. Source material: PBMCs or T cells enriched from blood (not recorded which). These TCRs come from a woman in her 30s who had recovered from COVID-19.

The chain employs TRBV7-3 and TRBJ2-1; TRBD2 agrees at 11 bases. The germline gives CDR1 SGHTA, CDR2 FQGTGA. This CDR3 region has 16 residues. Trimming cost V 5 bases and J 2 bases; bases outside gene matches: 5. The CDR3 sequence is CASSTSLAGAYNEQFF. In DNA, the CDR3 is TGTGCCAGCAGCACGTCACTAGCGGGAGCCTACAATGAGCAGTTCTTC. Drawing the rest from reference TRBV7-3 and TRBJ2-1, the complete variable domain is GAGVSQTPSNKVTEKGKYVELRCDPISGHTALYWYRQSLGQGPEFLIYFQGTGAADDSGLPNDRFFAVRPEGSVSTLKIQRTERGDSAVYLCASSTSLAGAYNEQFFGPGTRLTVL.

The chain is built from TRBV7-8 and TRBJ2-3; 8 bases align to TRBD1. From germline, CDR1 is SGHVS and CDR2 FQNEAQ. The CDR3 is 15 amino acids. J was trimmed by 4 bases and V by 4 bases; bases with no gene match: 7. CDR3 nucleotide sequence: TGTGCCAGCAGCTACGACAGGGGTTACGCAGATACGCAGTATTTT. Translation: CASSYDRGYADTQYF.

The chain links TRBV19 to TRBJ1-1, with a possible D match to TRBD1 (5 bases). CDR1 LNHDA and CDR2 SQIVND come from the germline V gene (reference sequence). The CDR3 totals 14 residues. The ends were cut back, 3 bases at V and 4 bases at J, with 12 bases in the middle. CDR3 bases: TGTGCCAGTAGTATGGATTTCGGGGGCACTGAAGCTTTCTTT. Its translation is CASSMDFGGTEAFF.

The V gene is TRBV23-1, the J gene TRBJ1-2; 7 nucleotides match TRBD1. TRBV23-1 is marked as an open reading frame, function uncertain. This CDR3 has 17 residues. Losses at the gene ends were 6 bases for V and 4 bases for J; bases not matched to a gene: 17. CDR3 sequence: CASSRTTIRSGGYGYTF. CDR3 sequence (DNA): TGCGCCAGCAGCCGTACTACGATCAGGTCAGGGGGCTATGGCTACACCTTC.

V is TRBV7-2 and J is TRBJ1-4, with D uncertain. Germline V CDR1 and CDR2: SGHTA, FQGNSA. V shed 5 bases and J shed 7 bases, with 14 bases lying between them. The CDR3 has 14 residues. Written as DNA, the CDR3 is TGTGCCAGCAGCCAATACGGAGTCGGTGAAAAACTGTTTTTT. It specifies CASSQYGVGEKLFF.

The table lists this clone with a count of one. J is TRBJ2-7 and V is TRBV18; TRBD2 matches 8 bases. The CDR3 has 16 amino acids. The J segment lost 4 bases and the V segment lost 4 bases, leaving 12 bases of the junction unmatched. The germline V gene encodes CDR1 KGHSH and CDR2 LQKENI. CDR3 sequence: CASSQGAGAASYEQYF. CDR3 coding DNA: TGTGCCAGCTCACAGGGAGCGGGAGCGGCTTCGTACGAGCAGTACTTC.

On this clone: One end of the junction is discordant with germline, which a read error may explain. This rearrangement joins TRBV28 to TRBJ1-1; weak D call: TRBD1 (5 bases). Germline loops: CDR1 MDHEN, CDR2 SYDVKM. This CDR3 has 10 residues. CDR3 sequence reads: CLTGNTEAFF. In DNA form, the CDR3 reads TGCCTCACAGGGAACACTGAAGCTTTCTTT.

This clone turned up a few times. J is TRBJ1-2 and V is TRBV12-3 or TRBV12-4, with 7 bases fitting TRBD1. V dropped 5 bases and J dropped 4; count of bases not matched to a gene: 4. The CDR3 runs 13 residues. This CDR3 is CASSTGDLYGYTF. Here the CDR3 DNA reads TGTGCCAGCAGTACAGGGGACCTCTATGGCTACACCTTC.

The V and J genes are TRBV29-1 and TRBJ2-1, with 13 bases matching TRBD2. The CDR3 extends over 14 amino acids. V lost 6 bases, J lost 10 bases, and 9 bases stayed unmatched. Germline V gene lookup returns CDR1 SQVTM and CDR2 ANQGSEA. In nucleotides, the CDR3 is TGCAGCGTCCCGGGACTAGCGGGACCTTTCGAGCAGTTCTTC. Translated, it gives CSVPGLAGPFEQFF.

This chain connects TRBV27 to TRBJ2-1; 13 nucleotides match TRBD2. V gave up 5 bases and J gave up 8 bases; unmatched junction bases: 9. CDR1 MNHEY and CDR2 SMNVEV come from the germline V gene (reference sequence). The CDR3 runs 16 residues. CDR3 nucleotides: TGTGCCAGCAGTATTAATACTAGCGGGAGGGATTATGAGCAGTTCTTC. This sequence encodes CASSINTSGRDYEQFF.

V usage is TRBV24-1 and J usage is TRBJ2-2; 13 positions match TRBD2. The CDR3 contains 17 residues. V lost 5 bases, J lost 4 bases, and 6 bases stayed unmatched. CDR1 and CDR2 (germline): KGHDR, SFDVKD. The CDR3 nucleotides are TGTGCCACCAGTGCCTCGGGGACTAGCGGGACCACCGGGGAGCTGTTTTTT. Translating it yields CATSASGTSGTTGELFF.

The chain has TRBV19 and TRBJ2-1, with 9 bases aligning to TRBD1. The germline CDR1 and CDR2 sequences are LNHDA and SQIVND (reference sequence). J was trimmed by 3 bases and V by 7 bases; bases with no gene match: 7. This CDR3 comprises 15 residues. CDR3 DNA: TGTGCCAGTACCCCAATGGGACAGGGCTACAATGAGCAGTTCTTC. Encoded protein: CASTPMGQGYNEQFF.

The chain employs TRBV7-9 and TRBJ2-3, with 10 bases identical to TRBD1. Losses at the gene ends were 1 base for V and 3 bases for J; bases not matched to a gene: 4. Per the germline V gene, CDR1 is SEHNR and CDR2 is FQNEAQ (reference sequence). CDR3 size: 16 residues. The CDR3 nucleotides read TGTGCCAGCAGCTTAGATCCGGGACAGGGGACAGATACGCAGTATTTT. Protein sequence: CASSLDPGQGTDTQYF.

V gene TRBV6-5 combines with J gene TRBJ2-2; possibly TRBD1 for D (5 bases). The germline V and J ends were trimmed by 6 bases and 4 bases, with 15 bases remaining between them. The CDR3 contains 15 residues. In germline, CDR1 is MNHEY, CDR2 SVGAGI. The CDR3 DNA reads TGTGCCAGCAGCCTAGGTGGGGCCCCCACCGGGGAGCTGTTTTTT. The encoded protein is CASSLGGAPTGELFF.

In DNA form, the CDR3 reads TGTGCCAGCAGCTTAAAGCACGGGGGGGCGGGCAATCAGCCCCAGCATTTT. It translates to CASSLKHGGAGNQPQHF. The J gene is TRBJ1-5, the V gene TRBV7-6, with D perhaps matching TRBD1 (6 bases). Germline lookup yields CDR1 SGHVS and CDR2 FNYEAQ. The V gene lost 2 bases and the J gene lost 2 bases, with 16 bases spanning the gap. The CDR3 runs to 17 residues.

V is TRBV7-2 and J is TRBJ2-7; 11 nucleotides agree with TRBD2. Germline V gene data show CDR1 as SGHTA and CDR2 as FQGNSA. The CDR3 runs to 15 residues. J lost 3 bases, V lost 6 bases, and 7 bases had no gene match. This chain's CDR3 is CASSRGLADRYEQYF. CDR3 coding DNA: TGTGCCAGCAGTCGGGGACTAGCGGATCGCTACGAGCAGTACTTC.

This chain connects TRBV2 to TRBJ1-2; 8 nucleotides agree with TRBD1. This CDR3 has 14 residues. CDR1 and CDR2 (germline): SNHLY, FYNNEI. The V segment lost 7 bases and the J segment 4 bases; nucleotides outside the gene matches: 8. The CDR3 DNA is TGTGCCAGCAACCCACAGGGGGAGCCCTATGGCTACACCTTC. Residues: CASNPQGEPYGYTF.

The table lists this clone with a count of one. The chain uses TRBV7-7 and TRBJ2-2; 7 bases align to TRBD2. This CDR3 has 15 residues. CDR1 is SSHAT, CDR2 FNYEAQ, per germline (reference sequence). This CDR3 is CALGQTSTNTGELFF. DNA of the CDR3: TGTGCTCTCGGCCAGACTAGCACGAACACCGGGGAGCTGTTTTTT.

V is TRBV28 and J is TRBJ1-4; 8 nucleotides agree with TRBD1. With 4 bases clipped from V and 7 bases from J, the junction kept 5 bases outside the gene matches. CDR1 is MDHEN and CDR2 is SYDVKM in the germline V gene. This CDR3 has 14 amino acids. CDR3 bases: TGTGCCAGCAGTTCGACAGGGGTGGCTGAAAAACTGTTTTTT. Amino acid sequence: CASSSTGVAEKLFF. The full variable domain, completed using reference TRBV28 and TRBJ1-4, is DVKVTQSSRYLVKRTGEKVFLECVQDMDHENMFWYRQDPGLGLRLIYFSYDVKMKEKGDIPEGYSVSREKKERFSLILESASTNQTSMYLCASSSTGVAEKLFFGSGTQLSVL.

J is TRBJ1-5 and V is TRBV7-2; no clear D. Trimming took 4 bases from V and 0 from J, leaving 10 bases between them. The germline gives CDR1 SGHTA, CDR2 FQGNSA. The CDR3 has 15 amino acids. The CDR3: CASSSTGNSNQPQHF. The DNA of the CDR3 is TGTGCCAGCAGCTCCACCGGGAATAGCAATCAGCCCCAGCATTTT.

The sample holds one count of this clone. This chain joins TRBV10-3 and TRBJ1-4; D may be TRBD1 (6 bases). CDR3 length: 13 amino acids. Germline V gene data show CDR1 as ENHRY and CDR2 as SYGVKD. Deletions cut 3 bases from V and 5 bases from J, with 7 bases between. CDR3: CAISEGGNEKLFF. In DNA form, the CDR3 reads TGTGCCATCAGTGAAGGGGGAAATGAAAAACTGTTTTTT.

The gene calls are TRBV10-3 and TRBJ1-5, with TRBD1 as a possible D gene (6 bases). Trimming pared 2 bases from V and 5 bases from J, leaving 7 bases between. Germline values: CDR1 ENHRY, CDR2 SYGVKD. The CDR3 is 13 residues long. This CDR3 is CAISENRDQPQHF. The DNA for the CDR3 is TGTGCCATCAGTGAGAACAGGGATCAGCCCCAGCATTTT.

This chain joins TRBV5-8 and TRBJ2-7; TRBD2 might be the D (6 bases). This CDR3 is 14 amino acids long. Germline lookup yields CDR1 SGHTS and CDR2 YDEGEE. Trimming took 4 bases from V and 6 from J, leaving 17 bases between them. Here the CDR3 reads CASSPRIAASEQYF. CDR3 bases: TGTGCCAGCAGCCCCAGGATAGCGGCCAGCGAGCAGTACTTC.

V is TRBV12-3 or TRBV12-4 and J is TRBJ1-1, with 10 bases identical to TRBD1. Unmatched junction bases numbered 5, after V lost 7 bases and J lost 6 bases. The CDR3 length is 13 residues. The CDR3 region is CASIRQGAAEAFF. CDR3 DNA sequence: TGTGCCAGCATTAGACAGGGGGCGGCTGAAGCTTTCTTT.

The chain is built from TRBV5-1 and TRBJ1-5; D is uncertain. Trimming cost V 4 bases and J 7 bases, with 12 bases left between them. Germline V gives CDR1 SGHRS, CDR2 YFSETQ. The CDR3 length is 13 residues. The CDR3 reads CASSEGPGQPQHF. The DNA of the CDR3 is TGCGCCAGCAGCGAAGGACCGGGACAGCCCCAGCATTTT.

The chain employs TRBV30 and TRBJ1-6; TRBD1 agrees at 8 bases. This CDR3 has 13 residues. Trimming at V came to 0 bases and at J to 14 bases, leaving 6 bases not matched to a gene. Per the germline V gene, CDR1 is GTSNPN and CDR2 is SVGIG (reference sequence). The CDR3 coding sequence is TGTGCCTGGAGTGTACTAGGGGGACAGGCCCTCCACTTT. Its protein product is CAWSVLGGQALHF.

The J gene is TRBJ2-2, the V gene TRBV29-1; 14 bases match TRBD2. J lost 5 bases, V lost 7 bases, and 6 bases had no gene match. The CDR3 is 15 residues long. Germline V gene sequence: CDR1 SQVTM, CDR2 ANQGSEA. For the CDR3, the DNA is TGCAGCGCTGGGACTAGCGGGAGTGAAACCGGGGAGCTGTTTTTT. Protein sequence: CSAGTSGSETGELFF.

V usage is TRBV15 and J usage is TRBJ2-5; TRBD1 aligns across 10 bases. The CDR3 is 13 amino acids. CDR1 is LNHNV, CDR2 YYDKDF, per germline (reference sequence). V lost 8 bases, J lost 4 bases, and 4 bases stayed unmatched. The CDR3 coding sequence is TGTGCCACCTACGGACAGGGGGGAGAGACCCAGTACTTC. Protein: CATYGQGGETQYF.

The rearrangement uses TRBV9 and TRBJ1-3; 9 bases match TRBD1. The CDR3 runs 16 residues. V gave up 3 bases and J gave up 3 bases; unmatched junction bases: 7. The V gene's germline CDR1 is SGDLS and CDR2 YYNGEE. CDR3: CASSALQGALGNTIYF. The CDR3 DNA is TGTGCCAGCAGCGCCTTACAGGGGGCGCTTGGAAACACCATATATTTT.

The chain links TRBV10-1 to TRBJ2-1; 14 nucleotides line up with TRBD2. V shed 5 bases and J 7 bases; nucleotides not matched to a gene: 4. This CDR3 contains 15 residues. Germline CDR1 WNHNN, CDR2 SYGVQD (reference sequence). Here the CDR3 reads CASSQGTSGRNEQFF. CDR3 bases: TGCGCCAGCAGTCAGGGGACTAGCGGGAGAAATGAGCAGTTCTTC.